This T cell receptor beta chain was captured by sequencing in a study of cytomegalovirus exposure and HLA in healthy donors. Study as a whole: An early release of data contained roughly 86 million unique TCRs, which came from HLA-typed donors. Points from the study as a whole: The authors reported that TCR beta sequences could predict HLA-A and HLA-B alleles. These predictions were accurate for most subjects in the first cohort.

Per germline, CDR1 GTSNPN and CDR2 SVGIG (reference sequence). Trimming at V came to 2 bases and at J to 0 bases, leaving 5 bases not matched to a gene. The CDR3 is 15 amino acids. With 60 Vbeta and 13 Jbeta primers, the PCR was carried out. This table comes from immunoSEQ multiplex PCR, and its TCRdb copy is limited to in-frame clones, with some not included. The sample has some 180,000 clones, about four fifths seen once. In the case of this clone: No antigen is known for it.

What was sequenced was PBMCs. The receptor was isolated from a man aged 40-50 years in good health and CMV-seronegative. The chain has TRBV30 and TRBJ2-3; 7 bases are shared with TRBD2. CDR3 sequence (DNA): TGTGCCTGGAGTAAACTAGCGCTTAGCACAGATACGCAGTATTTT. It yields the protein CAWSKLALSTDTQYF.